Reported below is one T cell receptor (beta chain). The antigen is not known. Mismatch with germline at one junction end may stem from a read error. Germline V gene lookup returns CDR1 MNHEY and CDR2 SVGAGI. This CDR3 has 15 residues. CD4+ naive, central memory, regulatory and stem cell-like memory subsets were isolated by sorting on CD45RO/CCR7/CD25/CD127/CD95/CD27. This entry comes from a study of beta chain features in type 1 diabetes. General study findings and limits: Whether TCRB rearrangement is influenced by HLA type went unresolved here. Moderate but significant shortening of TCRB CDR3s was recorded in all four CD4+ subsets from Type 1 diabetes patients.

Every isolated RNA sample was fully reverse transcribed, so sequencing captured expressed TCRB transcripts. Mean read depth for naive, central memory and regulatory T cell samples was approximately 3.57 million reads. TCRdb keeps only in-frame clones here, not all; method: immunoSEQ multiplex PCR. The profile covers 400,000 or so clones, with over 8.5% appearing a single time and about 0.6% taken by the ten largest. The rearrangement links TRBV6-5 to TRBJ2-7, with a possible D match to TRBD1 (5 bases). This receptor was obtained from a man aged 25-45 years with type 1 diabetes. Sequencing was done on a sample of central memory CD4+ T cells from blood. The CDR3 DNA sequence: TGTGCCATCAGTGCCCCCGACAGAGCCGAATACGAGCAGTACTTC. It yields the protein CAISAPDRAEYEQYF.